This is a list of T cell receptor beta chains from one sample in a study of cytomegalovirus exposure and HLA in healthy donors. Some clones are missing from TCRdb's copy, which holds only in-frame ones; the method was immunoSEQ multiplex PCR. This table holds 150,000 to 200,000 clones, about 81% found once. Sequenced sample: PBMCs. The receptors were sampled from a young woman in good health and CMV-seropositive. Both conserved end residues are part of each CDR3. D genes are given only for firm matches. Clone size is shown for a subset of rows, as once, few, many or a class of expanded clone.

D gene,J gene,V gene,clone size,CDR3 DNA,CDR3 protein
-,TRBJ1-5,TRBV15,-,TGTGCCACCAGCAGAGATTTAGGGGGCAATCAGCCCCAGCATTTT,CATSRDLGGNQPQHF
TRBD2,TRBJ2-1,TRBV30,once,TGTGCCTGGGGAACCGGGGGGGCCTACAATGAGCAGTTCTTC,CAWGTGGAYNEQFF
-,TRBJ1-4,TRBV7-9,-,TGTGCCAGCAGGGAGATAAATGAAAAACTGTTTTTT,CASREINEKLFF
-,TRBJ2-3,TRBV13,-,TGTGCCAGCAGCTTAATAGGTGTACGGCGGATCAGCACAGATACGCAGTATTTT,CASSLIGVRRISTDTQYF
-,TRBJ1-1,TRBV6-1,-,TGTGCCAGCAGTGTCCGTCTCAACACTGAAGCTTTCTTT,CASSVRLNTEAFF
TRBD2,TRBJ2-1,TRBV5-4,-,TGTGCCAGCAGCTTGGTGTGGACTAGTAAAAACAATGAGCAGTTCTTC,CASSLVWTSKNNEQFF
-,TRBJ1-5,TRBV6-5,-,TGTGCCAGCAGTTACACGTCAGGTAGCAATCAGCCCCAGCATTTT,CASSYTSGSNQPQHF
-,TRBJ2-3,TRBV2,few,TGTGCCAGCAGTGTAGGAGGTCTGAGCGATACGCAGTATTTT,CASSVGGLSDTQYF
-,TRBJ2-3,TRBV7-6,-,TGTGCCAGCAGCTTACGTGATTCGCAGGCAGATACGCAGTATTTT,CASSLRDSQADTQYF
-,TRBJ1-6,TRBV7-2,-,TGTGCCAGCAGCTTCCGCGTCGCCACGAGCTCCTATAATTCACCCCTCCACTTT,CASSFRVATSSYNSPLHF
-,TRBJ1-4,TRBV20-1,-,TGCAGTGCTAGGGCGGTCGAAAAACTGTTTTTT,CSARAVEKLFF
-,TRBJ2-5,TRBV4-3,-,TGCGCCAGCAGCCAAGTTGGCGGGGCGGCCCAGTACTTC,CASSQVGGAAQYF
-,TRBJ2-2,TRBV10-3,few,TGTGCCATCAGTGCACAGGGTCGTCGCGGGGAGCTGTTTTTT,CAISAQGRRGELFF
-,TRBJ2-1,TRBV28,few,TGTGCCAGCAGTTTACCTCCCGGGATTAGCTCCTACAATGAGCAGTTCTTC,CASSLPPGISSYNEQFF
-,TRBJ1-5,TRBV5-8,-,TGTGCCACCCAGGGGACTAGCAATCAGCCCCAGCATTTT,CATQGTSNQPQHF
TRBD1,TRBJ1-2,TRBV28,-,TGTGCCAGCACCTCAGGGGGAGATGGGTACTATGGCTACACCTTC,CASTSGGDGYYGYTF
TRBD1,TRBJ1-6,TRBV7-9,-,TGTGCCAGCAGCTCACAGGGGAGCTCCTATAATTCACCCCTCCACTTT,CASSSQGSSYNSPLHF
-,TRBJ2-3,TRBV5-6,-,TGTGCCAGCAGCTTGTTCAGGTCAGGTACGCAGTATTTT,CASSLFRSGTQYF
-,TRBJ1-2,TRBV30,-,TGTGCCTGGACGGGGGATTATGGCTACACCTTC,CAWTGDYGYTF
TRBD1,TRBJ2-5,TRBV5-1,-,TGCGCCAGCAGCTGGACCACAGGGGTAGAGACCCAGTACTTC,CASSWTTGVETQYF
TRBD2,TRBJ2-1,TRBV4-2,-,TGTGCCAGCAGCCAAGGGGAGGGAGGTCACAATGAGCAGTTCTTC,CASSQGEGGHNEQFF
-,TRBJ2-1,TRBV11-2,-,TGTGCCAGCACCTTTGAGGGTGATGAGCAGTTCTTC,CASTFEGDEQFF
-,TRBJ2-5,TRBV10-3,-,TGTGCCATCAGTGATAGCCTCACGGAGACCCAGTACTTC,CAISDSLTETQYF
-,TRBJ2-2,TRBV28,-,TGTGCCAGCAGCCTCACGGTGAAGGAGCTGTTTTTT,CASSLTVKELFF
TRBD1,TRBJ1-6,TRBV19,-,TGTGCCAGTAGTCCGGGACAGAGGCTTTCACCCCTCCACTTT,CASSPGQRLSPLHF
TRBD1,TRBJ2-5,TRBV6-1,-,TGTGCCAGCAGGGACAGGATGGGTGAGACCCAGTACTTC,CASRDRMGETQYF
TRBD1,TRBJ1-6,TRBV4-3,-,TGCGCCAGCAGCCAAAACATCGAGGGACAGGTCAATTCACCCCTCCACTTT,CASSQNIEGQVNSPLHF
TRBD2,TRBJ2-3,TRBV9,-,TGTGCCAGCAGCGTAGGAAGCGCGGGGGGTAGAGATACGCAGTATTTT,CASSVGSAGGRDTQYF
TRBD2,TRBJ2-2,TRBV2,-,TGTGCCAGCAGTGGGACTAGCGGGTCCCTGGGGCTGTTTTTT,CASSGTSGSLGLFF
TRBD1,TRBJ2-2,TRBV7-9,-,TGTGCCAGCAGCGCGCGACAGGGGGCGCTTACCGGGGAGCTGTTTTTT,CASSARQGALTGELFF
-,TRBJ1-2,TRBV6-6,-,TGTGCCAGCAGTTACGCAGCTAACTATGGCTACACCTTC,CASSYAANYGYTF
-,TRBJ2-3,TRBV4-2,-,TGTGCCAGCAGGCCCAGTATCCTCCCTAGCGAGTGGTTGCCAGATACGCAGTATTTT,CASRPSILPSEWLPDTQYF
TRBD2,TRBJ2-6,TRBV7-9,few,TGTGCCAGCAGCTTAGGTTGGGGGGAGGGTGGGGCCAACGTCCTGACTTTC,CASSLGWGEGGANVLTF
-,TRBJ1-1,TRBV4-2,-,TGTGCCAGCAGCCAAGACTGGGGGGTCGCTGAAGCTTTCTTT,CASSQDWGVAEAFF
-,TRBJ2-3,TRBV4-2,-,TGTGCCAGCAGCCCCTCCGCAGATACGCAGTATTTT,CASSPSADTQYF
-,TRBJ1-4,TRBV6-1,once,TGTGCCAGCAGTGTCTACTCCTTATTTAATGAAAAACTGTTTTTT,CASSVYSLFNEKLFF
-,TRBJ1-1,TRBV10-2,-,TGCGCCAGCAGTGAGTCGATTGGTAGCTTGAACACTGAAGCTTTCTTT,CASSESIGSLNTEAFF
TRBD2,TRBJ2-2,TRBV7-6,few,TGTGCCAGCAGCCCCATCGGGCTAGCGGGGGGGCGGGCGGCGGAGCTGTTTTTT,CASSPIGLAGGRAAELFF
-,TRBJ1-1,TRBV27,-,TGTGCCAGCAGTAAGTCCTACACCCAGGGCACTGAAGCTTTCTTT,CASSKSYTQGTEAFF
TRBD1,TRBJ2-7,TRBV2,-,TGTGCCAGCACGGCGGGGACAGGGACCTACGAGCAGTACTTC,CASTAGTGTYEQYF
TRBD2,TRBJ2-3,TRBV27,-,TGTGCCAGCAGTTCATCAGCGGGGGGGACAGATACGCAGTATTTT,CASSSSAGGTDTQYF
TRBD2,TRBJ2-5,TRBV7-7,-,TGTGCTAGCAGCTTGGATTCGGCTAGCGGGGGGGCCGAGACCCAGTACTTC,CASSLDSASGGAETQYF
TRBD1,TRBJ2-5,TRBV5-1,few,TGCGCCAGCAGAGAACAGGGGGCAGGAGAGACCCAGTACTTC,CASREQGAGETQYF
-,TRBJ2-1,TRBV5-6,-,TGTGCCAGCGCCAGGTTAGGTTACAATGAGCAGTTCTTC,CASARLGYNEQFF
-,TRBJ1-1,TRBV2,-,TGTGCCAGCAGTGAGTGGGGCCAAAACACTGAAGCTTTCTTT,CASSEWGQNTEAFF
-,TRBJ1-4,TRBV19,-,TGTGCCAGTAGTATACCTTCAGGGCAAACTAATGAAAAACTGTTTTTT,CASSIPSGQTNEKLFF
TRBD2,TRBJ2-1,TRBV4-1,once,TGCGCCACCCACAGAATAGCGGGGGGGCCTTACAATGAGCAGTTCTTC,CATHRIAGGPYNEQFF
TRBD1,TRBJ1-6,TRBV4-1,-,TGCGCCAGCAGCCACACCGGGACAGGGGGCTTTTCACCCCTCCACTTT,CASSHTGTGGFSPLHF
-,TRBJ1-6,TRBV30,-,TGTGCCTGGAGTGTAAAGGGGGGGTATTCACCCCTCCACTTT,CAWSVKGGYSPLHF
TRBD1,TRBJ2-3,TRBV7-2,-,TGTGCCAGCAGCGATGAACACGGACAGGGGACGGGGGATACGCAGTATTTT,CASSDEHGQGTGDTQYF
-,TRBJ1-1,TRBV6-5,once,TGTGCCAGCAGTCCCCTGGGACACAAAGGCACTGAAGCTTTCTTT,CASSPLGHKGTEAFF
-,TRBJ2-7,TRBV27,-,TGTGCCAGCAGTCTAGCGATCGGGGTTTACGAGCAGTACTTC,CASSLAIGVYEQYF
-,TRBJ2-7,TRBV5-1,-,TGCGCCAGCAGTTCGGTACAGAGCTACGAGCAGTACTTC,CASSSVQSYEQYF
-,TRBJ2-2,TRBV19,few,TGTGCCAGTAGTATGGGGGGCACCGGGGAGCTGTTTTTT,CASSMGGTGELFF
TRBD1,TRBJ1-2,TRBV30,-,TGTGCCTGGAGTGTAGGGGGGACAGGGGTATTCAACTATGGCTACACCTTC,CAWSVGGTGVFNYGYTF
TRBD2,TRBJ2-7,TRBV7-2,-,TGTGCCAGCAGCCCCGCGCTAGCGGACTACGAGCAGTACTTC,CASSPALADYEQYF
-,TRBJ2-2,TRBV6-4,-,TGTGCCAGCAGTGACTCGGGCCGCTCCCCTGGCGGGACTGAAACCGGGGAGCTGTTTTTT,CASSDSGRSPGGTETGELFF
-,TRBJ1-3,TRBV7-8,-,TGTGCCAGCAGCCCCCTGCGGGTTTCTGGAAACACCATATATTTT,CASSPLRVSGNTIYF
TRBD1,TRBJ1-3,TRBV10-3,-,TGTGCCATCAGTGAGCCCGGACAGGGGGACGGAAACACCATATATTTT,CAISEPGQGDGNTIYF